The rows below give T cell receptor beta chains drawn from one sample of a study of T cells after yellow fever vaccination. TCRdb itself ran the 5' RACE reads through MiXCR, one entry per CDR3 protein. The sample consists of about 330,000 distinct CDR3 sequences, 7% to 10% of them appearing once. The specimen comprised PBMCs, sampled roughly 46 days after the first yellow fever vaccination. These receptors were taken from a young man who received the YFV17D yellow fever vaccine. CDR3s leave out the opening cysteine and the closing phenylalanine or tryptophan. Fields, in order: J gene, V gene, D gene, CDR3 protein. The D gene is left open where the match is weak.

TRBJ1-5	TRBV7-2	.	ASSLVGVGNQPQH
TRBJ1-5	TRBV20-1	.	SAALRAYQPQH
TRBJ1-5	TRBV20-1	.	SARERVSGSQPQH
TRBJ1-6	TRBV6-4	.	ASSAGLNSPLH
TRBJ2-1	TRBV5-1	TRBD2	ASRPPGGADEQF
TRBJ2-3	TRBV6-1	TRBD2	ASRRLAGGTTSTDTQY
TRBJ2-5	TRBV20-1	TRBD1	SARDYRGQETQY
TRBJ2-5	TRBV20-1	.	SARDPNQETQY
TRBJ2-2	TRBV20-1	.	SAGRGLALTGELF
TRBJ2-1	TRBV7-2	TRBD1	ASGDRGGGEQF
TRBJ2-5	TRBV5-8	TRBD2	ASSLLLASEPLD
TRBJ2-1	TRBV20-1	TRBD2	SALPRLAGVLNEQF
TRBJ2-6	TRBV4-3	.	ASSQVTTGANVLT
TRBJ2-3	TRBV7-9	.	ASSLVKGPFTDTQY
TRBJ1-1	TRBV6-2/TRBV6-3	.	ASTRPQGTKMNTEAF
TRBJ2-1	TRBV12-3/TRBV12-4	TRBD2	ASSPSGGVNNEQF
TRBJ1-6	TRBV20-1	.	SARDRGESNSPLH
TRBJ2-3	TRBV12-3/TRBV12-4	.	ASAWGTDTQY
TRBJ2-5	TRBV6-5	TRBD2	ASSSFSGGPTGTQY
TRBJ2-2	TRBV5-5	.	ASSLEEVTRELF
TRBJ2-7	TRBV5-6	.	ASSLDVTYEQY
TRBJ1-1	TRBV5-1	TRBD1	ASSVGQGQAAF
TRBJ2-3	TRBV6-2/TRBV6-3	TRBD1	ASTDRHTQY
TRBJ2-5	TRBV5-1	.	ASSRGLAEEAQY
TRBJ2-7	TRBV20-1	.	SARGRGYEQY
TRBJ1-2	TRBV6-5	.	ASSYGADYGYT
TRBJ1-1	TRBV10-3	TRBD1	AISDGPGGMNTEAF
TRBJ1-6	TRBV28	.	AACPWGSENSPLH
TRBJ1-1	TRBV10-3	TRBD1	ATRTGGSEAF
TRBJ1-1	TRBV6-1	.	AVTRVSHGEAF
TRBJ2-1	TRBV24-1	.	ATSERGLEQF